This T cell receptor beta chain originates from a study of cytomegalovirus exposure and HLA in healthy donors listed by TCRdb under 2017. Broadly, across the study: According to an earlier analysis of 587 of the donors, roughly 180 million T cells yielded 117 million unique TCR beta sequences and about 280 Gb of sequence data. Around 320 gigabases of sequencing data and some 85 million unique TCR sequences were included in an early release covering 500 to 750 HLA-typed donors. Of the approximately 400 genotyped donors, 65% to 90% were placed in the genetic ancestry cluster associated with self-reported Caucasian donors. The study aimed to test whether signatures of past pathogen exposure could be identified by cataloging public T cell receptors. The study profiled the T cell repertoires of about 640 subjects by immunosequencing and related them to cytomegalovirus serostatus. A separate validation cohort of roughly 130 different subjects was used in addition to the approximately 670-subject first cohort. The study combined high-throughput TCR immunosequencing, statistical association of individual TCRs with disease status, and machine learning to predict cytomegalovirus infection status. To study patterns of TCR occurrence, a later analysis re-analyzed previously published TCR beta repertoires from several hundred donors and added high-resolution HLA genotyping. Rather than using new phenotypic data, the later analysis identified candidate immune exposures from TCR beta sequences and from how often those sequences occurred across donors. An earlier analysis of several hundred of the donors applied high-throughput TCR beta sequencing to assess whether each TCR beta V gene segment acted as functional or pseudogenic. Donor age, sex, ethnicity and CMV serostatus were compiled alongside the repertoire data. A later genetic analysis took genome-wide SNP genotypes for 398 of the 666 donors and used that subset as a discovery cohort. All discovery cohort repertoires had been generated using a single sequencing platform. Class I and class II HLA loci were covered by the typing at four-digit resolution. The number of typed donors differed by locus: about 620-630 for A, B, C, DRB1 and DQB1; 522 for DQA1; 606 for DPA1; and some 470 for DPB1. Four to six DR-DQ haplotypes were handled as single units for association and clustering because linkage in the cohort was strong. Among 350 to 400 genotyped donors of the cohort, an average of roughly 240,000 unique TCR beta nucleotide sequences were sequenced per donor, roughly a sixth of them non-productive.

Library preparation used the immunoSEQ multiplex PCR assay. For the multiplex PCR, a mixture combining 60 forward primers for TCR Vbeta segments and 13 reverse primers for TCR Jbeta segments was used. A multiplex PCR assay on genomic DNA amplified the CDR3 region of rearranged TCR beta genes. Amplified TCR beta libraries were sequenced as 87-base-pair reads on the Illumina HiSeq System. As for how the authors treated the data: Across the 700 or so repertoires, a later analysis counted around 80 million unique TCR beta chains, 8.5 million to 12 million of which were shared by at least two donors. Raw reads were error-corrected and collapsed into unique sequences by a nearest-neighbor algorithm in which closely related sequences were merged to remove PCR and sequencing errors. Alignment of CDR3 sequences to IMGT reference sequences was used to assign V, D and J gene segments. For a sequence to be retained, a match of at least six nucleotides was required to both a V gene segment and a J gene segment. Rearrangements were classified as productive when the CDR3 lacked stop codons and remained in frame with V and J, and all other rearrangements were classified as non-productive. CDR3 was defined by IMGT convention, running from the second conserved V-encoded cysteine to the conserved J-encoded phenylalanine. In an earlier analysis of roughly 580 of the donors, sequences lacking an unambiguous match to a single V gene segment were excluded. An earlier analysis of 500 to 600 of the donors classified V segments as functional when productive rearrangements were above 56.7% and as segregating when the standard deviation between donors was above 5%. A statistical classification framework was built to diagnose cytomegalovirus status from the catalog of TCR beta chain sequences. In a later analysis, TCR nucleotide sequences were compared against IMGT/GENE-DB human TR gene sequences so that V and J genes could be assigned. Using the TCRdist pipeline, a later analysis assigned CDR3 sequences along with most-parsimonious VDJ recombination scenarios. A later analysis defined each TCR beta chain by its CDR3 amino acid sequence plus V-gene family, and excluded reads lacking a unique V-gene family. As a way to deal with suspected cross-contamination and a sequencing artifact, a later analysis dropped 500 to 700 nucleotide sequences that were highly shared and had low generation probability. A later analysis calculated a clonal expansion index for each public chain from normalized within-repertoire ranks of inferred template counts. In a later analysis, generation probabilities were computed using a VDJ recombination model fitted to out-of-frame rearrangements, and the results were checked against IGoR. In a later analysis, hypergeometric tests were used to score TCR-TCR, TCR-HLA and TCR-CMV co-occurrence, with a repertoire-size bias correction applied to TCR pairs. A later analysis estimated false discovery rates by permuting HLA or CMV assignments 20 times. In a later analysis, co-occurring TCRs were grouped using DBSCAN, with TCRdist sequence similarity added in when clustering inside HLA-allele-positive subsets. Repertoires with fewer than 30,000 or more than 120,000 public chains, plus five repertoires with anomalous nucleotide sharing, were excluded from co-occurrence clustering. As stored in TCRdb, this immuneACCESS dataset retains in-frame rearrangements with V and J assigned. A fraction of the clones does not appear; measured against another copy, unresolved V genes explain less than half of the discrepancy, and the remainder lacks a known reason. The DNA gave D and trimming, while V, J and clone size come from that table. This sample lists 150,000 to 200,000 clones; 79% were detected once. The leading ten clones occupy about 0.72% of the sample.

Of note for this clone: What this receptor recognizes is not known. No base quality information exists; no much larger clone differs at one position.

The cohort comprised fewer than 750 healthy bone marrow donors. At the time of sampling, all cohort members were nominally healthy, though unrecorded immune exposures were likely present. The donor was CMV seronegative and was included in the group of several hundred seronegative cohort members. A peripheral blood sample was provided by each donor, and peripheral blood mononuclear cells were used for TCR beta sequencing. The Qiagen DNeasy Blood Extraction Kit was used to extract genomic DNA from the blood cell samples. Study-wide conclusions, independent of this receptor: A later analysis reported that several top co-occurrence clusters appeared linked to parvovirus B19, influenza, CMV and Epstein-Barr virus. A cluster of highly shared sequence variants was judged likely to represent a technical artifact of the sequencing pipeline. An earlier analysis of approximately 590 of the donors showed that most TCR beta V segments appeared in productive rearrangements either about 87% or about 30% of the time, which broadly matched IMGT annotations. At a false discovery rate of 0.05, a later analysis linked approximately 18,000 TCR beta sequences to specific HLA alleles. Correlated functional status among segregating V segments might be attributable to linkage disequilibrium, but an unknown experimental factor could not be ruled out. A later analysis found that most CMV-associated TCR beta chains appeared HLA-restricted, with HLA associations seemingly driven largely by CMV exposure. Roughly uniform sequencing depth across donors was assumed in presence/absence analyses, although this assumption may not hold. While some public TCRs were present in many individuals, most TCR sequences turned up only very rarely across donors. In vitro tests confirmed that a few of the cytomegalovirus-associated TCR beta chains recognize cytomegalovirus antigens. The cohort was sequenced for TCR beta chains only, and without alpha or paired-chain data the features that could be detected were limited. Because counts were too low, around 17 rarely observed V segments, including chromosome 9 orphons, were left out of the earlier analysis of 587 of the donors. In both the original and validation cohorts, the classifier was reported to diagnose cytomegalovirus status with high specificity and sensitivity. A later analysis found that TCR association rates varied across HLA loci, with DRB1 alleles showing the most associated TCRs and HLA-C alleles the fewest. In the study, 150 to 200 TCR beta chains were listed as associated with cytomegalovirus. The authors suggested that the approach could potentially be generalized to other disease states and immunological phenotypes. Compared with equally common non-associated chains, HLA-associated TCR beta chains in a later analysis were more clonally expanded and had lower generation probabilities. The only immune exposure information available for the cohort was CMV serostatus. HLA typing was unavailable for some donors at each locus, so association tests used only the typed subset. A further reported finding was that TCR beta sequences accurately predicted the HLA-A and HLA-B alleles for most subjects in the first cohort. In a later genetic analysis, fewer N-insertions in productive TCRs were reported among donors in an Asian-associated ancestry cluster than the roughly 670-donor mean. When HLA alleles, especially DR and DQ, strongly co-occurred, TCR associations were difficult to assign to individual alleles. A later genetic analysis associated a missense DCLRE1C variant with V-gene and J-gene trimming of TCR beta chains, and an independent cohort replicated the association. The 87-base-pair reads could not distinguish some IMGT-functional V segments, including TRBV6-2 and TRBV6-3, so those segments were excluded.

Taken from cysteine to phenylalanine, the CDR3 has 17 residues. This entry keeps only the CDR3 DNA: 51 bases, framed from base 1. Compared with germline, V lacks 6 bases and J lacks 3 bases; bases without a gene match: 12. From a lookup of the germline V gene, CDR1 and CDR2 are SGHTA and FQGNSA. The chain joins TRBV7-2 to TRBJ2-1; TRBD2 aligns with 9 central bases. This sequence originates from a woman between 40 and 50 years old in good health and CMV-seronegative. Sequencing was performed on PBMCs. The base sequence is TGTGCCAGCAGGCTCTGGGGTGTAGCGGGAGTCTACAATGAGCAGTTCTTC. This gives the protein CASRLWGVAGVYNEQFF.